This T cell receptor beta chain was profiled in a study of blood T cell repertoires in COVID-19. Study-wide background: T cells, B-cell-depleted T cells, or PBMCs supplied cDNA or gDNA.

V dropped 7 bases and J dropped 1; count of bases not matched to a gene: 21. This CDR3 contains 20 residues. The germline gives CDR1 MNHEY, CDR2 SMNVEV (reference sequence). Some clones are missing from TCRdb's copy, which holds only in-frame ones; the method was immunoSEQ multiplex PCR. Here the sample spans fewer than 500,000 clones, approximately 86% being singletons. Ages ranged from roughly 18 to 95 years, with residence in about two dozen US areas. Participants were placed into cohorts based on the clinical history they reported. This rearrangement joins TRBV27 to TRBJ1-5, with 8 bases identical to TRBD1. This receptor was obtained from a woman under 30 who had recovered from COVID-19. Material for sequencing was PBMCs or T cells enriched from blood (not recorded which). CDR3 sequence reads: CASTLHTPRTGYWSNQPQHF. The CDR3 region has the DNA TGTGCCAGCACCCTACACACCCCCAGGACAGGGTATTGGAGCAATCAGCCCCAGCATTTT.